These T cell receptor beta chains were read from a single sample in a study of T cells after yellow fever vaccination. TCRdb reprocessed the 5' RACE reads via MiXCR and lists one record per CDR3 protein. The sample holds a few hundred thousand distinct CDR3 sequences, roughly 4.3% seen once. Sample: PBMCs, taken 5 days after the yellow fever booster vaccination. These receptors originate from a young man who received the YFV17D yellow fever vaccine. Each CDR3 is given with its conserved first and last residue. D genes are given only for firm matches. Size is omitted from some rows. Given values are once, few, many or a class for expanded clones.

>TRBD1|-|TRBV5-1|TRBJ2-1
CASSLGQGARNEQFF
TGCGCCAGCAGCTTGGGGCAGGGGGCTAGGAATGAGCAGTTCTTC
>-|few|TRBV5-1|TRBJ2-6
CASSLVTLRFGNVLTF
TGCGCCAGCAGCTTGGTTACCCTCCGTTTTGGCAACGTCCTGACTTTC
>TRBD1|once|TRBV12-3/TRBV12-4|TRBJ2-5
CASNWGDREETQYF
TGTGCCAGCAATTGGGGGGACAGGGAAGAGACCCAGTACTTC
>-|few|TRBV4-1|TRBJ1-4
CASSNKRGSTNEKLFF
TGCGCCAGCAGCAACAAGCGGGGGTCAACTAATGAAAAACTGTTTTTT
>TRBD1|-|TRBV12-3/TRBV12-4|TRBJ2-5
CASSPQGVVETQYF
TGTGCCAGCAGCCCACAGGGGGTTGTAGAGACCCAGTACTTC
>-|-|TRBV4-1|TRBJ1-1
CASSQESGMGAAGEAFF
TGCGCCAGCAGCCAAGAATCGGGAATGGGGGCGGCGGGTGAAGCTTTCTTT
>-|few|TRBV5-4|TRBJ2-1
CASSFLGSDEQFF
TGTGCCAGCAGCTTCCTTGGTAGCGATGAGCAGTTCTTC
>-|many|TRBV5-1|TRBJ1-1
CASRLQTGYTEAFF
TGCGCCAGCAGGCTTCAAACAGGCTACACTGAAGCTTTCTTT
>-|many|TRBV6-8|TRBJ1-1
CASSYLFVGGGDTEAFF
TGTGCCAGCAGTTACCTTTTCGTGGGGGGCGGCGACACTGAAGCTTTCTTT
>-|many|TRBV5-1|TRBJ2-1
CASSFFAGAANEQFF
TGCGCCAGCAGCTTTTTCGCGGGGGCCGCCAATGAGCAGTTCTTC
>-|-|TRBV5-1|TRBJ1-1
CASSPPTTNTEAFF
TGCGCCAGCAGCCCACCGACAACTAACACTGAAGCTTTCTTT
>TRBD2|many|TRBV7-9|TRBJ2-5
CASSWTGGEETQYF
TGTGCCAGCAGCTGGACGGGGGGAGAAGAGACCCAGTACTTC
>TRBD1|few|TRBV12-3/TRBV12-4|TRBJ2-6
CASSQTGGFSGANVLTF
TGTGCCAGCAGCCAGACAGGGGGCTTCTCTGGGGCCAACGTCCTGACTTTC
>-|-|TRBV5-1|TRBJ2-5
CASYHGGSQETQYF
TGCGCCAGCTACCACGGCGGGTCTCAAGAGACCCAGTACTTC
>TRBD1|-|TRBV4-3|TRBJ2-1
CASSQDGTDYNEQFF
TGCGCCAGCAGCCAAGATGGGACAGACTACAATGAGCAGTTCTTC
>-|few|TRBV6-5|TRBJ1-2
CASSRVVREGVANYGYTF
TGTGCCAGCAGCCGGGTTGTAAGGGAAGGGGTCGCTAACTATGGCTACACCTTC
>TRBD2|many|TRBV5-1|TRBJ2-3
CASAPGASGNTDTQYF
TGCGCCAGCGCACCTGGAGCTAGCGGGAACACAGATACGCAGTATTTT
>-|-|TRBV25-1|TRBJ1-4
CASRANTGTEKLFF
TGTGCCAGCAGGGCGAACACAGGGACCGAAAAACTGTTTTTT
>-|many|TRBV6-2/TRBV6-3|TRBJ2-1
CASSQGSDEQFF
TGTGCCAGCAGTCAGGGATCCGATGAGCAGTTCTTC
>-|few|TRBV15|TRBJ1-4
CATSRRSWAGGEKLFF
TGTGCCACCAGCAGACGGAGCTGGGCGGGCGGGGAAAAACTGTTTTTT
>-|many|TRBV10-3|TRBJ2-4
CAISEIREDIQYF
TGTGCCATCAGTGAGATTAGGGAGGACATTCAGTACTTC
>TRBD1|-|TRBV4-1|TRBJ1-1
CASIQFEQGVSTEAFF
TGCGCCAGCATCCAATTCGAACAGGGGGTGAGCACTGAAGCTTTCTTT
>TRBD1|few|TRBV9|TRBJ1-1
CASSVVLTGETEAFF
TGTGCCAGCAGCGTCGTGCTAACAGGGGAAACTGAAGCTTTCTTT
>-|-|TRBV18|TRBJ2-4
CASSPPEKAVQYF
TGTGCCAGCTCACCACCCGAGAAGGCGGTTCAGTACTTC
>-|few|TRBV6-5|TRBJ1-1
CASRIRAMNTEAFF
TGTGCCAGCAGGATAAGGGCCATGAACACTGAAGCTTTCTTT
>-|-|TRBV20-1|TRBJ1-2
CSASHPSWGPLGYTF
TGCAGTGCTAGTCATCCTAGTTGGGGACCTCTGGGCTACACCTTC
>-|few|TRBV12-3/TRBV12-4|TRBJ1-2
CASSSTGGPGGYTF
TGTGCCAGCAGTTCAACGGGGGGCCCCGGTGGCTACACCTTC
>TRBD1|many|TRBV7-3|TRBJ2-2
CASSLDRGTGELFF
TGTGCCAGCAGCTTGGACAGGGGGACCGGGGAGCTGTTTTTT
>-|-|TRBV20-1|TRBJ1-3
CSAIYSGNTIYF
TGCAGTGCTATTTACTCTGGAAACACCATATATTTT
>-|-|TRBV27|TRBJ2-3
CASSLSRLSTDTQYF
TGTGCCAGCAGTTTAAGCAGACTCTCCACAGATACGCAGTATTTT
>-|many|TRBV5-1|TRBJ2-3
CASSLSSGLDTQYF
TGCGCCAGCAGCTTGTCTTCAGGGTTAGATACGCAGTATTTT
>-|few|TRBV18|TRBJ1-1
CASSPLRSEMNTEAFF
TGTGCCAGCTCACCACTTAGGTCAGAAATGAACACTGAAGCTTTCTTT
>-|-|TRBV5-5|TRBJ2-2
CASSPTPQNTGELFF
TGTGCCAGCAGCCCGACCCCCCAGAACACCGGGGAGCTGTTTTTT
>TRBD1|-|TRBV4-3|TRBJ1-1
CASSQPGQGRFEAFF
TGCGCCAGCAGCCAACCGGGACAGGGGCGGTTTGAAGCTTTCTTT
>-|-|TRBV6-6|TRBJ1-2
CASTSDIIYGYTF
TGTGCCAGCACCTCGGACATTATCTATGGCTACACCTTC
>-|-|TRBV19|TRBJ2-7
CASSMGTYEQYF
TGTGCCAGTAGTATGGGTACCTACGAGCAGTACTTC
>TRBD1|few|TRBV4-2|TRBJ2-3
CASSQRGQGLRTDTQYF
TGTGCCAGCAGCCAGAGGGGACAGGGACTGCGCACAGATACGCAGTATTTT
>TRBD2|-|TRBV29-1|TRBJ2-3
CSVDGIAGEEDTQYF
TGCAGCGTTGACGGAATAGCGGGTGAAGAGGATACGCAGTATTTT
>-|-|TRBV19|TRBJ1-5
CASSTGLYSNQPQHF
TGTGCCAGTAGTACAGGGCTTTATAGCAATCAGCCCCAGCATTTT
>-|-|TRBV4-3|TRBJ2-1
CASSLSRGRGLGEQFF
TGCGCCAGCAGCCTCTCCCGGGGTCGGGGGCTGGGGGAGCAGTTCTTC
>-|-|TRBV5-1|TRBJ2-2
CASSEGPLTGELFF
TGCGCCAGCAGCGAGGGGCCTCTCACCGGGGAGCTGTTTTTT
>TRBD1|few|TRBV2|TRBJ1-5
CASSNTGVGQPQHF
TGTGCCAGCAGTAACACAGGGGTCGGGCAGCCCCAGCATTTT
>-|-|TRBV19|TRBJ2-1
CASIKGSQYNEQFF
TGTGCCAGTATTAAGGGCAGCCAATACAATGAGCAGTTCTTC
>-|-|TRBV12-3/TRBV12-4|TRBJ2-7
CASTRQGGEPYEQYF
TGTGCCAGCACTCGGCAGGGCGGGGAGCCCTACGAGCAGTACTTC
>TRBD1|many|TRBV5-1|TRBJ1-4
CASSQDRGDEKLFF
TGCGCCAGCAGCCAGGACAGGGGGGATGAAAAACTGTTTTTT
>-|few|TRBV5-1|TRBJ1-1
CASSETASNTEAFF
TGCGCCAGCAGCGAGACAGCTTCCAACACTGAAGCTTTCTTT
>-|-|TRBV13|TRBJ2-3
CASPNGVADTQYF
TGTGCCAGTCCCAATGGGGTAGCAGATACGCAGTATTTT
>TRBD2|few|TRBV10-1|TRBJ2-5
CASSEWGGGRETQYF
TGCGCCAGCAGTGAGTGGGGGGGTGGGCGAGAGACCCAGTACTTC
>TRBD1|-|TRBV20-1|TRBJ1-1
CSASKQGAFSEAFF
TGCAGTGCTAGCAAGCAGGGGGCTTTCTCTGAAGCTTTCTTT
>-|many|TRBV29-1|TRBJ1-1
CSEFGDRTEAFF
TGCAGCGAATTCGGTGATAGGACTGAAGCTTTCTTT
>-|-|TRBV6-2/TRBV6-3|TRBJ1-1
CASSRIEVWGNEDTEAFF
TGTGCCAGCAGCCGTATCGAGGTTTGGGGGAATGAGGACACTGAAGCTTTCTTT
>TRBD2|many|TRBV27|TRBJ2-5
CASSFLAEPLNQETQYF
TGTGCCAGCAGTTTCCTAGCGGAGCCGCTAAACCAAGAGACCCAGTACTTC
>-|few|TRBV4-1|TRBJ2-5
CASSQEGIPTQYF
TGCGCCAGCAGCCAAGAAGGGATTCCGACCCAGTACTTC
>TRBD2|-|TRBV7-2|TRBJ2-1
CASSFSGGRGSEQFF
TGTGCCAGCAGCTTTAGCGGGGGCCGAGGGAGTGAGCAGTTCTTC
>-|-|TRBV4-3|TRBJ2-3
CASSQEGASTDTQYF
TGCGCCAGCAGCCAAGAAGGGGCTAGCACAGATACGCAGTATTTT
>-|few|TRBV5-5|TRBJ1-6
CASSLNIHRDNSPLHF
TGTGCCAGCAGCTTGAATATACACAGGGATAATTCACCCCTCCACTTT
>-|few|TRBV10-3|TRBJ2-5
CAISESSRTGETQYF
TGTGCCATCAGTGAGTCGAGCAGGACGGGGGAGACCCAGTACTTC
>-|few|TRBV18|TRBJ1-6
CASSPDSYFYNSPLHF
TGTGCCAGCTCACCGGACTCCTACTTCTATAATTCACCCCTCCACTTT
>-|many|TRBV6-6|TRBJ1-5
CASSPYGNAGNQPQHF
TGTGCCAGCAGCCCATATGGTAACGCCGGCAATCAGCCCCAGCATTTT